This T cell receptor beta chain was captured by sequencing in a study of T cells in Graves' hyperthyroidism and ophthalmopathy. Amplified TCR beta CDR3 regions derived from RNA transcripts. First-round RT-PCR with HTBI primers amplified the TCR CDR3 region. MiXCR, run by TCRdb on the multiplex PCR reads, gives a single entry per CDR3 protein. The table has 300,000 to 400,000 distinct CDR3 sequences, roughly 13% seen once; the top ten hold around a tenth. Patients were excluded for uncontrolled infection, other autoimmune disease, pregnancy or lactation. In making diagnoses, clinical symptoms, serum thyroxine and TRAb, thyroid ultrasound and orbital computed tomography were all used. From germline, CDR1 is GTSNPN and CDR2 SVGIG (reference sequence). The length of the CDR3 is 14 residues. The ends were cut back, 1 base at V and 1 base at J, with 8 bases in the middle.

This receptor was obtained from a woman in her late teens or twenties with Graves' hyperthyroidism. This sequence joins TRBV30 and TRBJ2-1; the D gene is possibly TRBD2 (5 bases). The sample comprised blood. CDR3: CAWSGRGSYNEQFF. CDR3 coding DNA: TGTGCCTGGAGTGGCCGCGGGTCCTACAATGAGCAGTTCTTC.